One and the same sample provided the 19 T cell receptor beta chains below, sequenced in a study of blood T cells in healthy people across ages. The use of a sample-barcoded 5' primer and a J-beta primer mix characterized a second PCR of roughly 7 to 11 cycles. In TCRdb, the 5' RACE reads were re-called with MiXCR into one record per CDR3 protein. The data show approximately 780,000 distinct CDR3 sequences, with around 25% seen just once and 3% held by the top ten. This sample also appeared in a second study, on T cells of mothers and their children.

The sequenced sample was blood. The receptors originated from a boy between 10 and 17 years old in good health.

The chain recombines TRBV29-1 with TRBJ1-2, with D possibly being TRBD1 (5 bases). The V end lost 4 bases, the J end lost 4 bases, and 13 bases lay between the germline ends. Germline V gene sequence: CDR1 SQVTM, CDR2 ANQGSEA. This CDR3 spans 13 amino acids. In DNA form, the CDR3 reads TGCAGCGTTGGAACGGGGGAAGTCTATGGCTACACCTTC. Amino acid sequence: CSVGTGEVYGYTF.

J is TRBJ2-5 and V is TRBV7-9; D gene uncertain. The DNA matches TRBJ2-1 better at its end, which makes the J call doubtful. Germline CDR1 is SEHNR and CDR2 is FQNEAQ (reference sequence). This CDR3 has 16 amino acids. Here the CDR3 DNA reads TGTGCCAGCAGCCCTGGGGTTCTCCCCCCGGGTAATGAGCAGTTCTTC. This translates into CASSPGVLPPGNEQFF.

The V and J genes are TRBV29-1 and TRBJ2-1, with 7 nucleotides matching TRBD2. CDR1 is SQVTM and CDR2 is ANQGSEA in the germline V gene. V dropped 6 bases and J dropped 4; count of bases not matched to a gene: 12. CDR3 length equals 15 residues. CDR3 sequence (DNA): TGCAGCGTAGCTCCTAGCTCGCGGGGGTACAATGAGCAGTTCTTC. It specifies CSVAPSSRGYNEQFF.

The DNA for the CDR3 is TGTGCCAGCAGCCAAGATGGGCCCAGGGTATCTGGAAACACCATATATTTT. Its translation is CASSQDGPRVSGNTIYF. The chain links TRBV3-1 to TRBJ1-3; the D gene is possibly TRBD1 (5 bases). Trimming cost V 0 bases and J 1 base, with 13 bases left between them. Germline CDR1 and CDR2: LGHDT and YNNKEL (reference sequence). This CDR3 contains 17 residues.

The chain uses TRBV28 and TRBJ2-5, with TRBD2 matching 8 bases. The J call may not be correct, given that the DNA end is closer to TRBJ2-7. CDR1 and CDR2 from the germline V gene are MDHEN and SYDVKM. The CDR3 length is 14 residues. CDR3 sequence: CASSFERGTYEQYF. The DNA for the CDR3 is TGTGCCAGCAGTTTCGAGCGGGGGACCTACGAGCAGTACTTC.

V and J are TRBV5-5 and TRBJ2-3; D not certain. Trimming took off 3 bases at V and 0 bases at J, with 14 bases between the two ends. The CDR3 is 16 amino acids. CDR1 is SGHKS, CDR2 YYEKEE, per germline (reference sequence). The CDR3 loop reads CASSSQPGYSTDTQYF. In DNA form, the CDR3 reads TGTGCCAGCAGCTCGCAACCAGGCTACAGCACAGATACGCAGTATTTT. Combining the CDR3 with reference TRBV5-5 and TRBJ2-3 gives the whole variable domain DAGVTQSPTHLIKTRGQQVTLRCSPISGHKSVSWYQQVLGQGPQFIFQYYEKEERGRGNFPDRFSARQFPNYSSELNVNALLLGDSALYLCASSSQPGYSTDTQYFGPGTRLTVL.

The J gene is TRBJ2-5, the V gene TRBV5-6; 9 nucleotides agree with TRBD2. With V trimmed by 1 base and J by 4 bases, 5 bases remained unmatched. Germline lookup yields CDR1 SGHDT and CDR2 YYEEEE. CDR3 size: 15 residues. The CDR3: CASSLISGGLETQYF. The CDR3 bases are TGTGCCAGCAGCTTGATTAGCGGGGGTTTAGAGACCCAGTACTTC.

The chain has TRBV20-1 and TRBJ2-1; 8 bases align to TRBD2. This CDR3 has 16 residues. Germline CDR1 DFQATT, CDR2 SNEGSKA (reference sequence). With V trimmed by 4 bases and J by 0 bases, 8 bases remained unmatched. This CDR3 is CSATLRGGSSYNEQFF. CDR3 sequence (DNA): TGCAGTGCTACCTTACGGGGGGGGAGCTCCTACAATGAGCAGTTCTTC.

The chain joins TRBV29-1 to TRBJ1-1, with D perhaps TRBD1 (6 bases). The V gene lost 6 bases and the J gene lost 2 bases, with 13 bases spanning the gap. Germline V lookup: CDR1 SQVTM, CDR2 ANQGSEA. The CDR3 runs to 13 residues. Here the CDR3 reads CSVVGHPNTEAFF. The CDR3, as DNA: TGCAGCGTCGTGGGACACCCTAACACTGAAGCTTTCTTT.

This clonotype showed up just a few times. V gene TRBV14 combines with J gene TRBJ2-7, with 9 bases lining up with TRBD2. Trimming removed 4 bases from V and 4 bases from J; junction bases left unmatched: 11. This CDR3 comprises 16 residues. The germline gives CDR1 SGHDN, CDR2 FVKESK. CDR3 region: CASSPLEVAGVYEQYF. Written as DNA, the CDR3 is TGTGCCAGCAGCCCCCTCGAGGTAGCGGGGGTTTACGAGCAGTACTTC.

The table lists this clonotype with a few counts. This rearrangement joins TRBV20-1 to TRBJ1-4, with a tentative D call TRBD1 (5 bases). The CDR3 runs to 14 residues. V dropped 6 bases and J dropped 7 bases, with 18 bases sitting between them. Germline V gives CDR1 DFQATT, CDR2 SNEGSKA (reference sequence). This CDR3 reads CSARTGGAVEKLFF. In DNA form, the CDR3 reads TGCAGTGCAAGAACCGGGGGAGCGGTTGAAAAACTGTTTTTT.

V gene TRBV11-2 combines with J gene TRBJ2-5, with 11 positions matching TRBD1. The J call may be wrong; the DNA end is better matched by TRBJ2-1. Per germline, CDR1 SGHAT and CDR2 FQNNGV. This CDR3 contains 15 residues. CDR3 bases: TGTGCCAGCAGCTACTTCGGGACAGGGGGACGGGAGCAGTTCTTC. Protein product: CASSYFGTGGREQFF.

The V call is TRBV3-1, the J call TRBJ2-4; D gene unclear. The germline gives CDR1 LGHDT, CDR2 YNNKEL (reference sequence). The CDR3 is made up of 12 amino acids. The V and J ends lost 4 bases and 5 bases respectively, with 6 bases between them. The CDR3 sequence is CASSRVENIQYF. CDR3 DNA sequence: TGTGCCAGCAGCCGGGTGGAAAACATTCAGTACTTC. The variable domain in full, with the rest retrieved from reference TRBV3-1 and TRBJ2-4, is DTAVSQTPKYLVTQMGNDKSIKCEQNLGHDTMYWYKQDSKKFLKIMFSYNNKELIINETVPNRFSPKSPDKAHLNLHINSLELGDSAVYFCASSRVENIQYFGAGTRLSVL.

The J gene is TRBJ2-7, the V gene TRBV6-5, with D tentatively TRBD1 or TRBD2 (6 bases each). The CDR3 has 16 residues. Germline values: CDR1 MNHEY, CDR2 SVGAGI. Trimming pared 0 bases from V and 7 bases from J, leaving 19 bases between. Here the CDR3 DNA reads TGTGCCAGCAGTTACTCGGTCCTCCGGGGGCTGGGAGAGCAGTACTTC. As protein: CASSYSVLRGLGEQYF.

The chain uses TRBV24-1 and TRBJ2-6, with a possible D match to TRBD2 (6 bases). The CDR3 covers 16 residues. CDR1 and CDR2 from the germline V gene are KGHDR and SFDVKD. V shed 9 bases and J shed 0 bases, with 14 bases lying between them. The CDR3 here is CATGGLSGSGANVLTF. Written as DNA, the CDR3 is TGTGCCACCGGGGGGTTATCGGGCTCTGGGGCCAACGTCCTGACTTTC.

This clonotype was counted between two and nine times. CDR3 DNA: TGTGCCAGCAGCCTGGGGGACAGGGGGCTCTACGAGCAGTACTTC. Amino acid sequence: CASSLGDRGLYEQYF. The V call is TRBV3-1, the J call TRBJ2-7; TRBD1 matches at 12 bases. V shed 4 bases, J shed 3 bases, and the junction held 4 bases outside the gene matches. CDR1 is LGHDT and CDR2 is YNNKEL in the germline V gene (reference sequence). This CDR3 is built from 15 residues.

This clonotype was seen only a few times. V gene TRBV7-9 combines with J gene TRBJ2-7; 7 nucleotides align to TRBD1. Trimming cost V 0 bases and J 6 bases; bases outside gene matches: 2. The CDR3 runs to 13 residues. CDR1 is SEHNR and CDR2 is FQNEAQ in the germline V gene (reference sequence). In DNA, the CDR3 is TGTGCCAGCAGCTTAGCCACAGGGGTCGAGCAGTACTTC. Protein sequence: CASSLATGVEQYF.

V and J are TRBV7-3 and TRBJ1-1; D gene unclear. The germline gives CDR1 SGHTA, CDR2 FQGTGA. The CDR3 is 13 residues long. V was pared by 1 base and J by 11 bases, with 14 bases between. The CDR3 loop is CASSLSFPERAFF. In DNA, the CDR3 is TGTGCCAGCAGCTTAAGCTTCCCGGAGAGGGCTTTCTTT.

The chain is built from TRBV5-5 and TRBJ2-1, with TRBD2 identical over 13 bases. Germline trimming cut 4 bases from V and 8 bases from J; bases unmatched to any gene: 9. Germline CDR1 reads SGHKS; CDR2 reads YYEKEE (reference sequence). The CDR3 is 16 amino acids. The CDR3 nucleotides read TGTGCCAGCAGCATTGGGACTAGCGGGGATTTCGATGAGCAGTTCTTC. It specifies CASSIGTSGDFDEQFF.